The present T cell receptor (beta chain) was sequenced within a study of T cell clonotyping in hematopoietic cell transplantation. The wider study: Recipients were bled about 28 days pretransplant and at posttransplant days 30, 100, 180.

Germline-derived CDR1 and CDR2 are SNHLY and FYNNEI. V dropped 6 bases and J dropped 2; count of bases not matched to a gene: 9. This CDR3 contains 15 residues. Sequenced by immunoSEQ multiplex PCR; TCRdb stores in-frame clones only, minus some. The data hold fewer than 3,500 clones, with roughly nine tenths observed a single time. The study's findings and limits: At the given depth, recipient repertoires were over 97% de novo clonotypes. Without cell sorting, CD4 versus CD8 contributions remain unresolved. Higher Inverse Simpson Index values in graft donor and pretransplant recipient predicted broader posttransplant TCR diversity.

Details on this clone: Its antigen is as yet unknown.

The sequences come from PBMCs, collected at the time of graft-versus-host disease after allogeneic stem cell transplant. V gene TRBV2 combines with J gene TRBJ1-2, with TRBD1 matching over 7 bases. This sequence was found in a male patient between 60 and 69 years old who had an allogeneic stem cell transplant from a related donor, so the T cells may come from the graft donor. Some clones in this sample may be carry-over from other donors' samples. The CDR3 sequence is CASREPGQLNYGYTF. CDR3 coding DNA: TGTGCCAGCAGGGAACCGGGACAGTTAAACTATGGCTACACCTTC.